This T cell receptor (beta chain) was documented in a study of untreated major depressive disorder. Some clones are missing from TCRdb's copy, which holds only in-frame ones; the method was immunoSEQ multiplex PCR. The sample contains about 20,000 clones, more than 90% of which appear only once. Study-level findings and limits: Compared with controls, depressed patients showed more TRBV05-01 (Vbeta 5.1) usage in CD4+ T cells.

This CDR3 contains 17 residues. Trimming removed 1 base from V and 6 bases from J; junction bases left unmatched: 12. Germline V gives CDR1 SGHRS, CDR2 YFSETQ. DSM-IV major depressive disorder patients had Hamilton Rating Scale scores of 18 or more. About this clone: Its antigen is not known.

The sequence came from a woman between 35 and 50 years old with major depressive disorder. Sequences were obtained from CD4+ T cells from PBMCs. This chain connects TRBV5-1 to TRBJ2-1, with 8 nucleotides matching TRBD2. The CDR3 loop is CASSLTGSTGRVNEQFF. As DNA, the CDR3 is TGCGCCAGCAGCTTGACAGGGTCTACCGGGAGGGTCAATGAGCAGTTCTTC.